The entry below describes one T cell receptor (beta chain). V dropped 6 bases and J dropped 1 base, with 16 bases sitting between them. Germline V gives CDR1 SGHKS, CDR2 YYEKEE (reference sequence). This CDR3 is built from 15 residues. TCRdb's table, derived via immunoSEQ multiplex PCR, lists solely in-frame clones and lacks some. This sample has over 350,000 clones; approximately 90% occur once, and the top ten carry 3.5%. This specimen belongs to a study of Ad26.COV2.S vaccination and SARS-CoV-2 variants. Across the study: This donor came from the COV1001 trial of Ad26.COV2.S.

As to treatment: 19 received Ad26.COV2.S at low or high dose, single or two shots; about 5 received placebo; per-sample allocation not given. Sample collection was performed on day 63 after the first vaccine or placebo injection. The chain links TRBV5-5 to TRBJ1-2, with a weak D call TRBD1 (6 bases). The clonotype comes from a person aged 18-60 years who received the Ad26.COV2.S COVID-19 vaccine or a placebo. Material: peripheral blood, obtained in a trial of Ad26.COV2.S vaccine versus placebo. The CDR3 loop is CASNPGADLNYGYTF. In nucleotides, the CDR3 is TGTGCCAGCAACCCGGGGGCCGACCTTAACTATGGCTACACCTTC.